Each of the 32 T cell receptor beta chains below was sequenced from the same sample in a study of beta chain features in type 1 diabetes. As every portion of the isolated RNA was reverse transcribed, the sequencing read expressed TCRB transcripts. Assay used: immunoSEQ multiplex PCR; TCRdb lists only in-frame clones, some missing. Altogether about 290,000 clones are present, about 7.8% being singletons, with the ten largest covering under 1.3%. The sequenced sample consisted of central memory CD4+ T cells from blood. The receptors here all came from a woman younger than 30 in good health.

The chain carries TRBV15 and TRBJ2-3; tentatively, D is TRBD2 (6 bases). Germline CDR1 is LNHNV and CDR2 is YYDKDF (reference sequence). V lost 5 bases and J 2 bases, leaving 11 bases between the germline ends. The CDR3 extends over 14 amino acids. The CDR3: CATSRGKSTDTQYF. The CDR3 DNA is TGTGCCACCAGCCGGGGGAAGTCCACAGATACGCAGTATTTT.

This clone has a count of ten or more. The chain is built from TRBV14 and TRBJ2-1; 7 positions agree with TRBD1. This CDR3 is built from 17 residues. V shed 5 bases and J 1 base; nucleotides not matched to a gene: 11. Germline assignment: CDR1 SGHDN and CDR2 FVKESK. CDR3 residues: CASSFYRGVLSYNEQFF. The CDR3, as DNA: TGTGCCAGCAGCTTCTACAGGGGAGTCCTTTCCTACAATGAGCAGTTCTTC.

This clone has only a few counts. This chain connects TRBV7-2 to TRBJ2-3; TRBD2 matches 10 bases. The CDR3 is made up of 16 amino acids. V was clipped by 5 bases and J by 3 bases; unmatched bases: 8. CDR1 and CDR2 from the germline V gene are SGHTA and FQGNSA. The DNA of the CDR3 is TGTGCCAGCAGCCGACGAGCGGGAGGGGGTACAGATACGCAGTATTTT. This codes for CASSRRAGGGTDTQYF.

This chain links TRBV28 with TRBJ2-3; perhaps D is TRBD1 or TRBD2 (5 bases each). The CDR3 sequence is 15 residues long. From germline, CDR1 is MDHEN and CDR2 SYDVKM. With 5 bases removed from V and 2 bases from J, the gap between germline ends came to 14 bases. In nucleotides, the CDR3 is TGTGCCAGCAGTCCCGGGGACGGACTCACAGATACGCAGTATTTT. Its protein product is CASSPGDGLTDTQYF. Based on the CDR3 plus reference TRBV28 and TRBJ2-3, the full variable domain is DVKVTQSSRYLVKRTGEKVFLECVQDMDHENMFWYRQDPGLGLRLIYFSYDVKMKEKGDIPEGYSVSREKKERFSLILESASTNQTSMYLCASSPGDGLTDTQYFGPGTRLTVL.

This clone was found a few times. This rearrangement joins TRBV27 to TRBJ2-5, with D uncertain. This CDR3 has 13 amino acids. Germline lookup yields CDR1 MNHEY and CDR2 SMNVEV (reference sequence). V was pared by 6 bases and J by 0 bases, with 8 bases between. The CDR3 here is CASRSDYQETQYF. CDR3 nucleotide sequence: TGTGCCAGCAGATCCGACTACCAAGAGACCCAGTACTTC.

CDR3 coding DNA: TGTGCCAGCAGTCGGGACGTCAATGAGCAGTTCTTC. It translates to CASSRDVNEQFF. This sequence joins TRBV7-9 and TRBJ2-1; tentatively, D is TRBD1 or TRBD2 (5 bases each). V lost 6 bases and J 6 bases, leaving 9 bases between the germline ends. CDR1 is SEHNR, CDR2 FQNEAQ, per germline (reference sequence). There are 12 residues in the CDR3.

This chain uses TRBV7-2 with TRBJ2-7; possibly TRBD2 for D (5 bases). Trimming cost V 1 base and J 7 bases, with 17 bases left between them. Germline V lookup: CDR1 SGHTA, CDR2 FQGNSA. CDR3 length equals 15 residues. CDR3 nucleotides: TGTGCCAGCAGCTTAGAGAGAGGGTCTTGGCTAGAGCAGTACTTC. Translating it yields CASSLERGSWLEQYF. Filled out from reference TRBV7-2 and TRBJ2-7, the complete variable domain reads GAGVSQSPSNKVTEKGKDVELRCDPISGHTALYWYRQSLGQGLEFLIYFQGNSAPDKSGLPSDRFSAERTGGSVSTLTIQRTQQEDSAVYLCASSLERGSWLEQYFGPGTRLTVT.

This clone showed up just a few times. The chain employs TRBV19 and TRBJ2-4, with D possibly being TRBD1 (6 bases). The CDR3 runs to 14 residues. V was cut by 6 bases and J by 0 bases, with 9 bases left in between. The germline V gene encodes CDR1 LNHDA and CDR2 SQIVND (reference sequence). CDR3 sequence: CASSVGGAKNIQYF. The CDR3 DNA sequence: TGTGCCAGTAGCGTAGGGGGAGCCAAAAACATTCAGTACTTC.

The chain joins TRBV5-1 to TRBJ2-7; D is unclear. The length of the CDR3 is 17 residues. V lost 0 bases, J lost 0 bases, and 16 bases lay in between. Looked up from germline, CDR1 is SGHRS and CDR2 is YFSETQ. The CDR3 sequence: CASSLGPIGVSSYEQYF. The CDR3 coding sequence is TGCGCCAGCAGCTTGGGACCCATTGGAGTCAGCTCCTACGAGCAGTACTTC.

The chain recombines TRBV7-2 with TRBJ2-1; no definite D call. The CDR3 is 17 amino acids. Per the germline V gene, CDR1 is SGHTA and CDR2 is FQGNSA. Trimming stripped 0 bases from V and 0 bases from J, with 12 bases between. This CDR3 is CASSLAAGFDSYNEQFF. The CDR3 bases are TGTGCCAGCAGCTTAGCTGCCGGTTTCGACTCCTACAATGAGCAGTTCTTC.

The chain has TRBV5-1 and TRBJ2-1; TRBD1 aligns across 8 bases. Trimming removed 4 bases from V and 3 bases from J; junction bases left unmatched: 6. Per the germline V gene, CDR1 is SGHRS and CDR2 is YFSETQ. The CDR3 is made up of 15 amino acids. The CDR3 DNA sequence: TGCGCCAGCAGCACCGGACAGGGCAGCTACAATGAGCAGTTCTTC. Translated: CASSTGQGSYNEQFF.

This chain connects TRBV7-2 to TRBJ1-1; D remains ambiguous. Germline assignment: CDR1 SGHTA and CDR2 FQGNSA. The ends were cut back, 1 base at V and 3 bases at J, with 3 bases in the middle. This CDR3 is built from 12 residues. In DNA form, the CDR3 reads TGTGCCAGCAGCTTAGGTTACACTGAAGCTTTCTTT. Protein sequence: CASSLGYTEAFF.

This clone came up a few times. The CDR3, as DNA: TGTGCCAGCAGCTTAGCGCGGCGGAACGGGGAGCTGTTTTTT. This encodes CASSLARRNGELFF. The chain couples TRBV7-9 to TRBJ2-2; D is ambiguous. Germline CDR1 is SEHNR and CDR2 is FQNEAQ (reference sequence). V dropped 0 bases and J dropped 7 bases, with 9 bases sitting between them. The CDR3 covers 14 residues.

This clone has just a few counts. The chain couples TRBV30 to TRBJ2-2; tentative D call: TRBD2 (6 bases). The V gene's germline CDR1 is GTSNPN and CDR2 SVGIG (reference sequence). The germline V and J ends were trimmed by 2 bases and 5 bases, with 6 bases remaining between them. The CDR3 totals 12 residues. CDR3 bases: TGTGCCTGGAGTCGGGGGACCGGGGAGCTGTTTTTT. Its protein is CAWSRGTGELFF.

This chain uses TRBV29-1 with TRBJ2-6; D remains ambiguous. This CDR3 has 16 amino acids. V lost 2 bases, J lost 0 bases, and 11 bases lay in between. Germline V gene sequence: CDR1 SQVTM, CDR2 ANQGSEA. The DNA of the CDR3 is TGCAGCGTTGAATTTGGTAGCAACTCTGGGGCCAACGTCCTGACTTTC. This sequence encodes CSVEFGSNSGANVLTF. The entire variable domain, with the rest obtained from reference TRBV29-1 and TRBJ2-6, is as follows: SAVISQKPSRDICQRGTSLTIQCQVDSQVTMMFWYRQQPGQSLTLIATANQGSEATYESGFVIDKFPISRPNLTFSTLTVSNMSPEDSSIYLCSVEFGSNSGANVLTFGAGSRLTVL.

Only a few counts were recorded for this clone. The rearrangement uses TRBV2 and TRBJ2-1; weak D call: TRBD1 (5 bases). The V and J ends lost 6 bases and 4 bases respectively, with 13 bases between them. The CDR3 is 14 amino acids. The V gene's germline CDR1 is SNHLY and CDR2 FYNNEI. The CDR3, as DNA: TGTGCCAGCAGAAGGGGCGGAGAGTACAATGAGCAGTTCTTC. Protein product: CASRRGGEYNEQFF.

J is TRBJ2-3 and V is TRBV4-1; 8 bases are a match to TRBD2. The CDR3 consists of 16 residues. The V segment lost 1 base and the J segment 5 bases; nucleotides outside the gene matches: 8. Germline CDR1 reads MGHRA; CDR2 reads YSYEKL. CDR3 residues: CASSQVMAGGGDTQYF. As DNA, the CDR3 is TGCGCCAGCAGCCAAGTTATGGCGGGAGGTGGAGATACGCAGTATTTT.

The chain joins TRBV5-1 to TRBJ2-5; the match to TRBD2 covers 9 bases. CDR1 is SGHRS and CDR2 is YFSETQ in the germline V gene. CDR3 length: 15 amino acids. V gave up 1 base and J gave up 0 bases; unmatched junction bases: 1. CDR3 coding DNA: TGCGCCAGCAGCTTGACTAGCGGGTACCAAGAGACCCAGTACTTC. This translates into CASSLTSGYQETQYF. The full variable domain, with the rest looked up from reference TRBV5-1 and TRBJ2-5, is KAGVTQTPRYLIKTRGQQVTLSCSPISGHRSVSWYQQTPGQGLQFLFEYFSETQRNKGNFPGRFSGRQFSNSRSEMNVSTLELGDSALYLCASSLTSGYQETQYFGPGTRLLVL.

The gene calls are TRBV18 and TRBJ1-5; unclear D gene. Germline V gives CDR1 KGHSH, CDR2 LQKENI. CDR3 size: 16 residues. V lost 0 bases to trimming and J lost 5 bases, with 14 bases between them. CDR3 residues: CASSPPNLQSDQPQHF. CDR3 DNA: TGTGCCAGCTCACCACCAAATCTGCAGTCCGATCAGCCCCAGCATTTT.

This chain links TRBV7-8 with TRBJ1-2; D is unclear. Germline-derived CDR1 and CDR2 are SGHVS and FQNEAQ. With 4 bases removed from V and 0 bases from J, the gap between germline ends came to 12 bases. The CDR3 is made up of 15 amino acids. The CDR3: CASSSRRGSNYGYTF. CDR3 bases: TGTGCCAGCAGCTCCCGACGGGGATCTAACTATGGCTACACCTTC.

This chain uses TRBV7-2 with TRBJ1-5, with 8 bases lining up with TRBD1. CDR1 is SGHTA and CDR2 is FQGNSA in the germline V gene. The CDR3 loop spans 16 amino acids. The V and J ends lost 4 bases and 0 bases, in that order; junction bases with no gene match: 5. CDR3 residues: CASSSGQGYSNQPQHF. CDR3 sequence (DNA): TGTGCCAGCAGCTCAGGACAGGGCTATAGCAATCAGCCCCAGCATTTT.

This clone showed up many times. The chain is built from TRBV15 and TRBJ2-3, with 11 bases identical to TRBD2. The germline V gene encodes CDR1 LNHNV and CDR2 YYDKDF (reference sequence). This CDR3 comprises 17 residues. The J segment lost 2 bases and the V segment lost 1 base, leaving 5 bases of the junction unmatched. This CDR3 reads CATSRGGTSGSTDTQYF. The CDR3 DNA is TGTGCCACCAGCAGAGGTGGGACTAGCGGTTCCACAGATACGCAGTATTTT.

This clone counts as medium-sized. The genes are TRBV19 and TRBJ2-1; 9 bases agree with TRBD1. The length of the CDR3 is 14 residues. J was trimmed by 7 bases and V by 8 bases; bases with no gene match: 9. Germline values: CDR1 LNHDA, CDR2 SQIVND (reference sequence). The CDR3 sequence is CASGIATGGNEQFF. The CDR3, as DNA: TGTGCCAGTGGGATTGCGACAGGGGGTAATGAGCAGTTCTTC. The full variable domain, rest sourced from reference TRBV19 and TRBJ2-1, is DGGITQSPKYLFRKEGQNVTLSCEQNLNHDAMYWYRQDPGQGLRLIYYSQIVNDFQKGDIAEGYSVSREKKESFPLTVTSAQKNPTAFYLCASGIATGGNEQFFGPGTRLTVL.

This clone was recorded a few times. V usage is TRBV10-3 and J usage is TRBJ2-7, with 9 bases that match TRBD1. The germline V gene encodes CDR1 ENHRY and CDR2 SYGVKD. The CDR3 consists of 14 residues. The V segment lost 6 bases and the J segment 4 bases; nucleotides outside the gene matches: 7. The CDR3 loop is CAIRETGGEYEQYF. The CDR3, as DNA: TGTGCCATCAGAGAAACAGGGGGCGAGTACGAGCAGTACTTC.

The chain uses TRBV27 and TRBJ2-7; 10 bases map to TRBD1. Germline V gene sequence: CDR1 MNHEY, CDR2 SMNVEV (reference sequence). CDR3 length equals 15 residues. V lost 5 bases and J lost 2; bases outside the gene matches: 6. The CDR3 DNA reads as TGTGCCAGCAGTGGAGGACAGGGGGAACCCTACGAGCAGTACTTC. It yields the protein CASSGGQGEPYEQYF.

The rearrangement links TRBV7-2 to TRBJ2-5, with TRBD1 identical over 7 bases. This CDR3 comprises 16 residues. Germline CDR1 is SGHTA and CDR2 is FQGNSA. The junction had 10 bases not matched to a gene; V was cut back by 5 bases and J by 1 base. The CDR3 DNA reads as TGTGCCAGCAGCCCCAGGGACAGTACTTTCCAAGAGACCCAGTACTTC. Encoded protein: CASSPRDSTFQETQYF.

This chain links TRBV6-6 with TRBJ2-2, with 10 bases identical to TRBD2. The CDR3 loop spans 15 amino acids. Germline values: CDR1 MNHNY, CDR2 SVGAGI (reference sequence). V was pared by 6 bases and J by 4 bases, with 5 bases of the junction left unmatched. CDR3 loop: CASRVGLALTGELFF. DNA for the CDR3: TGTGCCAGCAGAGTGGGACTAGCGCTCACCGGGGAGCTGTTTTTT.

CDR3 DNA sequence: TGTGCCAGCACCAATGGGAGGCAGCCCCAGCATTTT. This encodes CASTNGRQPQHF. The rearrangement uses TRBV6-5 and TRBJ1-5; D ambiguous. Per the germline V gene, CDR1 is MNHEY and CDR2 is SVGAGI. Trimming shortened V by 7 bases and J by 7 bases, and 11 bases separated the two germline ends. The CDR3 contains 12 residues.

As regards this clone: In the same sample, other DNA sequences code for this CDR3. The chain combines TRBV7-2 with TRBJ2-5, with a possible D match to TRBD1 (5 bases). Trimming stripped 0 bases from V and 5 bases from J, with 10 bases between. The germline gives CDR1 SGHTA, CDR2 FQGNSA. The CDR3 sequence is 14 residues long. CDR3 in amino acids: CASSLAGLGETQYF. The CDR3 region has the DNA TGTGCCAGCAGCTTAGCGGGGCTCGGGGAGACCCAGTACTTC.

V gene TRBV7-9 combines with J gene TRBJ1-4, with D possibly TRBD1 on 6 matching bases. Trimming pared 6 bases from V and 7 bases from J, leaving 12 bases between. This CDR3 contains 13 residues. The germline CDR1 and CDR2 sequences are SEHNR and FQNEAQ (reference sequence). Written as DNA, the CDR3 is TGTGCCAGCAGTTCAGGGGTTGGTGAAAAACTGTTTTTT. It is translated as CASSSGVGEKLFF.

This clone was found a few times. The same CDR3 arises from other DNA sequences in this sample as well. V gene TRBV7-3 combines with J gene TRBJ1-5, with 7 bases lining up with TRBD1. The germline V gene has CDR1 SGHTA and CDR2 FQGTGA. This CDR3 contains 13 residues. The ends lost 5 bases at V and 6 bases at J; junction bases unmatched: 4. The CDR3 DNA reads TGTGCCAGCAGCCCGCAGGGGGGTCAGCCCCAGCATTTT. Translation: CASSPQGGQPQHF.

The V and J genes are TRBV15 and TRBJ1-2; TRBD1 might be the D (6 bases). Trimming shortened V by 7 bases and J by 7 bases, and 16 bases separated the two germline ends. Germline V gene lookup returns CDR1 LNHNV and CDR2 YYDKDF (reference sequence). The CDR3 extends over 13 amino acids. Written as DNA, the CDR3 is TGTGCCACCAATCCCCAGGGGAACGGTGGCTACACCTTC. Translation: CATNPQGNGGYTF. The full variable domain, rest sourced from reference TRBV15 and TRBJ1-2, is DAMVIQNPRYQVTQFGKPVTLSCSQTLNHNVMYWYQQKSSQAPKLLFHYYDKDFNNEADTPDNFQSRRPNTSFCFLDIRSPGLGDTAMYLCATNPQGNGGYTFGSGTRLTVV.